Detailed here is one TCR beta chain. Its antigen is unknown. Clones were sequenced by immunoSEQ multiplex PCR, and TCRdb holds only the in-frame ones, with some missing. The sample consists of over 110,000 clones, around 94% of them appearing once. The data stem from a study of T cell responses to AZD1222 COVID-19 vaccine. Study conclusions and caveats: There were mostly white British donors and more females than males, and clonal diversity was possibly underestimated.

The specimen was peripheral blood, collected 28 days after the second AZD1222 dose. The sequence came from an adult who received the AZD1222 COVID-19 vaccine.

As DNA, the CDR3 is TGTGCCAGCAGCTTAACCCTGGCGGGTGAGCAGTTCTTC. It encodes CASSLTLAGEQFF. V usage is TRBV11-2 and J usage is TRBJ2-1, with a possible D match to TRBD2 (5 bases). CDR1 and CDR2 (germline): SGHAT, FQNNGV. V shed 2 bases and J shed 9 bases, with 11 bases lying between them. The CDR3 runs to 13 residues.